This T cell receptor beta chain was identified during a study of blood T cell repertoires in COVID-19. Germline-derived CDR1 and CDR2 are MDHEN and SYDVKM. This CDR3 has 16 amino acids. V gave up 6 bases and J gave up 2 bases, with 17 bases separating them. Repertoires were generated with immunoSEQ multiplex PCR, while TCRdb's copy carries only in-frame clones and drops some. The sample consists of around 160,000 clones, 82% of them appearing once. The chain has TRBV28 and TRBJ1-5; D not certain. The source of this sequence is a man in his fifties or sixties who had recovered from COVID-19. Sequenced input: PBMCs or T cells enriched from blood (not recorded which). DNA for the CDR3: TGTGCCAGCAGAGCGACGGTACGGCGCGGCAATCAGCCCCAGCATTTT. This encodes CASRATVRRGNQPQHF.